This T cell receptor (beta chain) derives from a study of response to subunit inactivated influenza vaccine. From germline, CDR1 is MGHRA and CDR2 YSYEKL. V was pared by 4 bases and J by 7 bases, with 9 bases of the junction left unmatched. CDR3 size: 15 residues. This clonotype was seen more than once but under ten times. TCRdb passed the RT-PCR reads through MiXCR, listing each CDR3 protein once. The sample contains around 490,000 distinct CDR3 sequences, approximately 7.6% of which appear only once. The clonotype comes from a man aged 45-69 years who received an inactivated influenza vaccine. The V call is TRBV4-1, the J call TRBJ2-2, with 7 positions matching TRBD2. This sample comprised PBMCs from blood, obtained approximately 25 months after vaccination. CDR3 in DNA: TGCGCCAGCAGCCCCACCGCGGGGGTCAACGGGGAGCTGTTTTTT. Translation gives CASSPTAGVNGELFF.